These T cell receptor beta chains were read from a single sample in a study of vaccination and CD4 T cells after COVID-19. For these receptors, no antigen is known. In TCRdb, the PCR reads were re-called with MiXCR into one record per CDR3 protein. The repertoire holds 15,000 to 25,000 distinct CDR3 sequences, with roughly 50% as singletons. This material consisted of CD4+ T cells from blood, cultured in vitro, taken after SARS-CoV-2 vaccination. These receptor sequences come from a human donor who had recovered from COVID-19. Both conserved end residues are trimmed from each CDR3. Fields, in order: D gene, J gene, V gene, clone size, CDR3 protein. The D gene is left open where the match is weak. Clone size is given for some rows only: seen once, a few or many times, or a class if the clone is expanded.

>-|TRBJ1-1|TRBV20-1|few
SAIVFRPMNTEAF
>TRBD2|TRBJ2-3|TRBV7-2|few
ASSLGLASDTQY
>-|TRBJ2-3|TRBV7-2|-
ASTPTDTQY
>TRBD2|TRBJ2-2|TRBV28|-
ASLTSGRALGGELF
>TRBD2|TRBJ2-5|TRBV7-9|-
TSSLVPSGKETQY
>-|TRBJ1-5|TRBV20-1|few
SAPAQANQPQH
>TRBD2|TRBJ2-1|TRBV6-2/TRBV6-3|-
ASSYSTSGRAFAYNEQF
>TRBD2|TRBJ2-5|TRBV7-2|-
ASILAGQTQETQY
>TRBD2|TRBJ2-7|TRBV7-2|-
ASSLLAGGEQY
>-|TRBJ1-2|TRBV7-9|few
ASSSGTDTYGYT
>-|TRBJ2-1|TRBV6-5|few
ASSYSIHEQF